This T cell receptor (beta chain) was documented in a study of glioma-infiltrating T cells after dendritic cell vaccination (dated by TCRdb to about 2016). Looking at the study overall: A cohort of approximately 15 glioblastoma patients from Phase I and II dendritic cell vaccination trials was included, of whom 9 were newly diagnosed and 6 had recurrent disease. Patients received autologous tumor lysate-pulsed dendritic cell vaccination between 2003 and 2012. To make the vaccine, monocyte-derived dendritic cells were cultured for 7 to 8 days with IL-4 and GM-CSF and then pulsed overnight with autologous tumor lysate. Each patient was given three intradermal dendritic cell vaccine injections, spaced two weeks apart, in the arm below the axilla. In glioblastoma patients vaccinated with dendritic cells, deep sequencing of TCR beta CDR3 regions served to measure the amount of tumor-infiltrating lymphocytes and to compare repertoires between tumor and blood. Survival after dendritic cell vaccination was correlated with TCR sequencing metrics, including TIL content and tumor-blood repertoire overlap.

Unmatched junction bases come to 6, with V trimmed by 2 bases and J by 8 bases. The germline V gene sets CDR1 to SGHTA and CDR2 to FQGNSA. Inclusive of the bounding cysteine and phenylalanine, the CDR3 is 14 residues long. The CDR3 DNA has 42 bases and is translated from base 1. The immunoSEQ assay amplified TCRB CDR3 regions from around 2 micrograms of genomic DNA, or from all available DNA when less than that amount was available. For multiplex PCR, 60 forward primers for TCR V beta segments and 13 reverse primers for J beta segments were used. To estimate reads per starting template, synthetic control templates were spiked into each sample at limiting dilution. The Illumina HiSeq System generated 87 bp sequencing reads. As for the original processing: PCR and sequencing errors were removed by a nearest neighbor algorithm that merged closely related sequences. TCR overlap was measured as the percentage of unique tumor TCR beta sequences that were also present in the peripheral blood of the same patient. The table was pulled from immuneACCESS by TCRdb, which kept in-frame rearrangements only. Such tables lose some clones; where checked, under half of the loss comes from unresolved V genes, and the rest has no known cause. V and J calls and clone size are given by that table; D and trimming were obtained from the DNA. The sample contains over 90,000 clones, over 75% of them found a single time. Under 3% of the sample lies in the top ten.

About this clone itself: Its antigen target is currently unknown. Per-nucleotide qualities are absent, and no much larger clonotype sits a single base away.

To be selected, patients needed enough residual fresh-frozen tumor tissue and more than two years of available survival data. None of the glioblastoma patients carried an isocitrate dehydrogenase mutation, although molecular status otherwise varied. PBMC were collected before vaccination, two weeks after the third vaccination, and at tumor progression when it occurred. The Qiagen DNeasy Blood extraction Kit was used to extract genomic DNA. General conclusions and limits of the study: After dendritic cell vaccination, a higher estimated pretreatment TIL content predicted longer time to progression and overall survival. The cohort was small and heterogeneous, few patients had complete blood and tumor sets, and even fewer had initial-recurrent tumor pairs. The response model built on TCR overlap across three groups was characterized as speculative, with prospective validation still needed. No direct relationship between TCR clonality and survival was found, suggesting a diverse polyclonal response may matter.

Rearrangement joined TRBV7-2 to TRBJ2-1; 7 nucleotides in the junction match TRBD2. Sequencing was performed on blood, taken before dendritic cell vaccination. The sequence was collected from a human donor with glioblastoma. The DNA sequence is given as TGTGCCAGCAGCTTAACACGACTAGCTCATGAGCAGTTCTTC. Translated, this gives CASSLTRLAHEQFF.